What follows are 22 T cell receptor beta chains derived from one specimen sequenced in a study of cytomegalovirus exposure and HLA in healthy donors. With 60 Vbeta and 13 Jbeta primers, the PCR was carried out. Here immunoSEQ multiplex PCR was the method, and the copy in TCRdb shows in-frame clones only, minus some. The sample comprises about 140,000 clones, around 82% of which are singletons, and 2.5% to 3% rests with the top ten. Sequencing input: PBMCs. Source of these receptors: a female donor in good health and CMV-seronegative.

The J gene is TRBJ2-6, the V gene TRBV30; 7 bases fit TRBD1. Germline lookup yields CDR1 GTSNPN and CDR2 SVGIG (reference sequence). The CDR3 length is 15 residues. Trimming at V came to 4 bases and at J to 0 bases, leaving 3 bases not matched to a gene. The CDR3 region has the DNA TGTGCCTGGAATCCAGGGGGCTCTGGGGCCAACGTCCTGACTTTC. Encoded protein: CAWNPGGSGANVLTF.

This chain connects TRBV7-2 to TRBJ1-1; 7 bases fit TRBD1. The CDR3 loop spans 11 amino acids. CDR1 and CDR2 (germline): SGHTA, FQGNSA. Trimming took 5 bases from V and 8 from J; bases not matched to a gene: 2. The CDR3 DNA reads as TGTGCCAGCAGCCCACAGGGGGAAGCTTTCTTT. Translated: CASSPQGEAFF.

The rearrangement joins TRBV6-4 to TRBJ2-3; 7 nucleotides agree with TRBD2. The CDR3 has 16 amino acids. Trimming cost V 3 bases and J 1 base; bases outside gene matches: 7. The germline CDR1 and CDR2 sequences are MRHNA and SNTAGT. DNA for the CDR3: TGTGCCAGCAGTGATAAGGGAGGGTTGGGCACAGATACGCAGTATTTT. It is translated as CASSDKGGLGTDTQYF.

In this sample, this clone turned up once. The DNA for the CDR3 is TGTGCCAGCAAGACCGACAGGGGTTGGGCAATAGGCAATCAGCCCCAGCATTTT. Translation gives CASKTDRGWAIGNQPQHF. The chain carries TRBV28 and TRBJ1-5, with 8 bases that match TRBD1. The V gene's germline CDR1 is MDHEN and CDR2 SYDVKM. The junction had 16 bases not matched to a gene; V was cut back by 7 bases and J by 2 bases. The CDR3 covers 18 residues.

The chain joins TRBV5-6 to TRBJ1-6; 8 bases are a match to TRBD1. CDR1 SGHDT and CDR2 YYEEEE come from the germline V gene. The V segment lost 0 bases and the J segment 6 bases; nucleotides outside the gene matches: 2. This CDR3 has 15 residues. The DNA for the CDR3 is TGTGCCAGCAGCTTGGCAGGGGGCGGTAATTCACCCCTCCACTTT. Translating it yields CASSLAGGGNSPLHF.

DNA for the CDR3: TGTGCCAGCAGTTTAGACACGAGCTCCTACAATGAGCAGTTCTTC. Protein sequence: CASSLDTSSYNEQFF. The chain couples TRBV27 to TRBJ2-1; no clear D. This CDR3 has 15 residues. Germline V gene lookup returns CDR1 MNHEY and CDR2 SMNVEV (reference sequence). V lost 2 bases to trimming and J lost 0 bases, with 8 bases between them.

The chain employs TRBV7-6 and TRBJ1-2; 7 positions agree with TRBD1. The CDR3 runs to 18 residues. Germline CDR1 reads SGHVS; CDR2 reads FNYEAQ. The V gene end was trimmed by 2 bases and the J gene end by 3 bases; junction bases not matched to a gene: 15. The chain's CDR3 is CASSLSPTTATGYYGYTF. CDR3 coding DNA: TGTGCCAGCAGCTTATCCCCCACCACGGCGACAGGGTACTATGGCTACACCTTC.

The CDR3 DNA follows: TGTGCCTGGAGGGGGGCAGGGCCGAACACCGGGGAGCTGTTTTTT. Protein product: CAWRGAGPNTGELFF. The rearrangement links TRBV30 to TRBJ2-2, with D possibly matching TRBD1 (6 bases). Per germline, CDR1 GTSNPN and CDR2 SVGIG (reference sequence). Trimming pared 3 bases from V and 0 bases from J, leaving 11 bases between. The CDR3 contains 15 residues.

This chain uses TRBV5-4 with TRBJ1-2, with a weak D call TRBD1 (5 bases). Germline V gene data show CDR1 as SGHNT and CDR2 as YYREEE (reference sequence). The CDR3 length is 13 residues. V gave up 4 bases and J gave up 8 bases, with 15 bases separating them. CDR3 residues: CASSPARWGGYTF. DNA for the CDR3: TGTGCCAGCAGCCCGGCGAGGTGGGGCGGCTACACCTTC.

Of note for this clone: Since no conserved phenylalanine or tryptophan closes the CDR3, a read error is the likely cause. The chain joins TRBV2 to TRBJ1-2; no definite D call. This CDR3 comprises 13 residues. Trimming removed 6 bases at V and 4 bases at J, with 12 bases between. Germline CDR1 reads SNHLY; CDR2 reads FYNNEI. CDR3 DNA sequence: TGTGCCAGCAGGGTCACAGCAATCTATGGCTACACCCTC. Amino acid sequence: CASRVTAIYGYTL.

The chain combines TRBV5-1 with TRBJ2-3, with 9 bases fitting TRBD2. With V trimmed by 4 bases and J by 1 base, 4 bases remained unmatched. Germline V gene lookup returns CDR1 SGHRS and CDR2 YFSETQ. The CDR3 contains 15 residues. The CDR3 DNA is TGCGCCAGCAGCCCCCGGACTAGCGGCACAGATACGCAGTATTTT. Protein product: CASSPRTSGTDTQYF.

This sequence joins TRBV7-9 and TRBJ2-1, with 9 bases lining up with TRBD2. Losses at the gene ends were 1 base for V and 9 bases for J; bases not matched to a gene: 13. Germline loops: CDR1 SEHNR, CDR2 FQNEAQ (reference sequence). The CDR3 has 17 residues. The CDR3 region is CASSLDRAVAGVGEQFF. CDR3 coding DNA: TGTGCCAGCAGCTTAGACCGAGCGGTAGCGGGAGTTGGTGAGCAGTTCTTC.

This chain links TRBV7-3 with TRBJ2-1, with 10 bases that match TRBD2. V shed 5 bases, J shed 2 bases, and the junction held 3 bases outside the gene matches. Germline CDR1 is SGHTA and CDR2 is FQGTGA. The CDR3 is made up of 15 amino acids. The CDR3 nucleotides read TGTGCCAGCAGCCCTCTAGCGGGGGCCTACAATGAGCAGTTCTTC. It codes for CASSPLAGAYNEQFF. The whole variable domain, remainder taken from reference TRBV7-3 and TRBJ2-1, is GAGVSQTPSNKVTEKGKYVELRCDPISGHTALYWYRQSLGQGPEFLIYFQGTGAADDSGLPNDRFFAVRPEGSVSTLKIQRTERGDSAVYLCASSPLAGAYNEQFFGPGTRLTVL.

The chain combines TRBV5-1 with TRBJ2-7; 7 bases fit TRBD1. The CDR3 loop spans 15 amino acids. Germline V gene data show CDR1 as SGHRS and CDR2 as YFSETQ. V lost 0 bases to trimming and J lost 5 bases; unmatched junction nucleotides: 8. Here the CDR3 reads CASSLVAGGLNEQYF. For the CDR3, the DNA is TGCGCCAGCAGCTTGGTGGCAGGGGGTCTGAACGAGCAGTACTTC.

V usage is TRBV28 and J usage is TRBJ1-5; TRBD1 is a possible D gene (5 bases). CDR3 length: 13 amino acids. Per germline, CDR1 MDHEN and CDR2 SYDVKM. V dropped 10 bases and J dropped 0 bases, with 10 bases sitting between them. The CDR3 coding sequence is TGTGCCACCGACAGTTATAGCAATCAGCCCCAGCATTTT. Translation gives CATDSYSNQPQHF.

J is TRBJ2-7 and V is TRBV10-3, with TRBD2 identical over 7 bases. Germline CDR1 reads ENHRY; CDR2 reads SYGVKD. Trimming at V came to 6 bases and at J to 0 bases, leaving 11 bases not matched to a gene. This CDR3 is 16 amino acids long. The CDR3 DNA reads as TGTGCCATCAGCCCTTTCTTGCGGGGGAGCTCCTACGAGCAGTACTTC. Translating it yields CAISPFLRGSSYEQYF.

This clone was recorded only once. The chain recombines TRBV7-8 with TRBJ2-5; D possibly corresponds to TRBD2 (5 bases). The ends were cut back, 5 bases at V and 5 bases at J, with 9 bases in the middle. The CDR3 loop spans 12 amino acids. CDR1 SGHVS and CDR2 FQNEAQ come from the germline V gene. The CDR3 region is CASSLERETQYF. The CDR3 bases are TGTGCCAGCAGCCTCGAGCGGGAGACCCAGTACTTC.

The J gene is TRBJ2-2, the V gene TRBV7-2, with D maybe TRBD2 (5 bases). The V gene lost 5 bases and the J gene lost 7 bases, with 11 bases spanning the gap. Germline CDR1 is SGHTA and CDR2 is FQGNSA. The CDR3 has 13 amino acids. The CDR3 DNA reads TGTGCCAGCAGCCCCCCGGGGATCGGGGAGCTGTTTTTT. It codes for CASSPPGIGELFF.

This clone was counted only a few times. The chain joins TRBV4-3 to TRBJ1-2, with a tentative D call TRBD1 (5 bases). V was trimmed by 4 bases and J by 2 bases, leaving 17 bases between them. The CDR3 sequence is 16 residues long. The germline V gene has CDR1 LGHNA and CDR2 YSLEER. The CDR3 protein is CASSPHPRGINYGYTF. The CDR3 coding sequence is TGCGCCAGCAGCCCCCACCCACGGGGGATAAACTATGGCTACACCTTC.

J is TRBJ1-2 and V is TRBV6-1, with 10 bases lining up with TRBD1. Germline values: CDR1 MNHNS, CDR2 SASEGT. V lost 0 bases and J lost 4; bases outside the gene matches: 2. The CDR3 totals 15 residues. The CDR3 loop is CASSEAWTGGYGYTF. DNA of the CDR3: TGTGCCAGCAGTGAAGCGTGGACAGGGGGCTATGGCTACACCTTC.

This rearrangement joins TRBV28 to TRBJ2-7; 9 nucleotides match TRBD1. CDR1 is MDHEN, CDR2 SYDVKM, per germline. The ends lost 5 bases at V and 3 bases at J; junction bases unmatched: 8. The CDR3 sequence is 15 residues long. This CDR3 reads CASSPPGQGLYEQYF. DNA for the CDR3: TGTGCCAGCAGTCCCCCGGGACAGGGTCTCTACGAGCAGTACTTC.

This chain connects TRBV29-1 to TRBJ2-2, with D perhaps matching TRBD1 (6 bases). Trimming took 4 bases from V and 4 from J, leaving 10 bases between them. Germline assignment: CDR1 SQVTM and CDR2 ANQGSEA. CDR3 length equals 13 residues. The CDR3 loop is CSVVRGGTGELFF. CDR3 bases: TGCAGCGTTGTCAGAGGGGGCACCGGGGAGCTGTTTTTT.